This T cell receptor (beta chain) appears in the sequencing data of a study of T cells in localized non-small cell lung cancer. Samples of adjacent lung (free of atypia) were collected at least 2 cm from the tumor margin. In its sample, this clone was seen a few times. Germline CDR1 SGDLS, CDR2 YYNGEE. V shed 5 bases and J 7 bases; nucleotides not matched to a gene: 9. CDR3 length equals 14 residues. Clones were read by immunoSEQ multiplex PCR, and TCRdb kept only the in-frame ones, dropping some. The sample includes roughly 1,400 clones, 20% to 25% of them seen just once. Sequencing was performed on normal lung tissue next to the tumor, taken before any cancer treatment. This sequence joins TRBV9 and TRBJ2-1; 7 bases fit TRBD2. This clonotype was obtained from a man between 40 and 69 years old with stage III lung adenocarcinoma. This chain's CDR3 is CASSEILALNEQFF. The CDR3, as DNA: TGTGCCAGCAGTGAGATACTAGCGCTTAATGAGCAGTTCTTC.